A selection of T cell receptor beta chains follows, all from one sample in a study of T cells in Graves' hyperthyroidism and ophthalmopathy. MiXCR, applied by TCRdb to the multiplex PCR reads, yields one record per CDR3 protein. The repertoire includes approximately 600,000 distinct CDR3 sequences, less than 25% of them detected once, and 34% sits in the top ten. Sequenced input: blood. These receptors all come from a man aged 30 to 45 with Graves' ophthalmopathy. Both conserved end residues are part of each CDR3. A D gene is named only where the DNA matches it firmly. Size is omitted from some rows. Given values are once, few, many or a class for expanded clones.

j_call: TRBJ2-1
clone_size: many
v_call: TRBV11-2
cdr3_length: 16
d_call: -
cdr3_aa: CASSRIPRGASDEQFF
cdr3_nt: TGTGCCAGCAGCCGAATCCCACGGGGGGCCAGCGATGAGCAGTTCTTC

j_call: TRBJ2-2
clone_size: -
v_call: TRBV12-3/TRBV12-4
cdr3_length: 16
d_call: -
cdr3_aa: CASSLAPLANTGELFF
cdr3_nt: TGTGCCAGCAGTTTAGCCCCACTAGCGAACACCGGGGAGCTGTTTTTT

j_call: TRBJ1-2
clone_size: few
v_call: TRBV5-1
cdr3_length: 14
d_call: -
cdr3_aa: CASSPDTVFYGYTF
cdr3_nt: TGCGCCAGCAGCCCGGATACAGTGTTCTATGGCTACACCTTC

j_call: TRBJ2-5
clone_size: -
v_call: TRBV20-1
cdr3_length: 17
d_call: TRBD1
cdr3_aa: CSAPRTRQGVFQETQYF
cdr3_nt: TGCAGTGCGCCGCGGACACGACAGGGGGTCTTCCAAGAGACCCAGTACTTC

j_call: TRBJ2-7
clone_size: -
v_call: TRBV5-6
cdr3_length: 14
d_call: -
cdr3_aa: CASGWQGISYEQYF
cdr3_nt: TGTGCCAGCGGTTGGCAGGGGATTTCCTACGAGCAGTACTTC

j_call: TRBJ2-5
clone_size: many
v_call: TRBV4-2
cdr3_length: 14
d_call: -
cdr3_aa: CASSQGQLQETQYF
cdr3_nt: TGTGCCAGCAGCCAGGGCCAGCTACAAGAGACCCAGTACTTC

j_call: TRBJ2-7
clone_size: -
v_call: TRBV10-3
cdr3_length: 13
d_call: TRBD2
cdr3_aa: CATGLAGSYEQYF
cdr3_nt: TGTGCCACGGGGCTAGCGGGATCCTACGAGCAGTACTTC

j_call: TRBJ2-7
clone_size: -
v_call: TRBV6-5
cdr3_length: 15
d_call: -
cdr3_aa: CASSYSPQGTGEQYF
cdr3_nt: TGTGCCAGCAGTTACTCACCGCAGGGAACGGGGGAGCAGTACTTC

j_call: TRBJ2-3
clone_size: few
v_call: TRBV7-7
cdr3_length: 13
d_call: -
cdr3_aa: CASSPGLTDTQYF
cdr3_nt: TGTGCTAGCAGCCCGGGGCTCACAGATACGCAGTATTTT

j_call: TRBJ2-1
clone_size: -
v_call: TRBV10-3
cdr3_length: 13
d_call: -
cdr3_aa: CATHGGTDNEQFF
cdr3_nt: TGTGCCACCCATGGAGGGACTGACAATGAGCAGTTCTTC

j_call: TRBJ2-1
clone_size: -
v_call: TRBV20-1
cdr3_length: 12
d_call: -
cdr3_aa: CSARTLVNEQFF
cdr3_nt: TGCAGTGCTAGAACCCTCGTGAATGAGCAGTTCTTC

j_call: TRBJ1-1
clone_size: -
v_call: TRBV20-1
cdr3_length: 13
d_call: -
cdr3_aa: CSARTIQNTEAFF
cdr3_nt: TGCAGTGCTCGGACGATACAGAACACTGAAGCTTTCTTT

j_call: TRBJ2-1
clone_size: -
v_call: TRBV20-1
cdr3_length: 15
d_call: TRBD2
cdr3_aa: CSALMGLAGYGEQFF
cdr3_nt: TGCAGTGCTCTGATGGGACTAGCGGGATATGGTGAGCAGTTCTTC

j_call: TRBJ2-7
clone_size: -
v_call: TRBV20-1
cdr3_length: 14
d_call: -
cdr3_aa: CSARGEQGSYEQYF
cdr3_nt: TGCAGTGCCAGGGGGGAGCAGGGCTCCTACGAGCAGTACTTC

j_call: TRBJ2-5
clone_size: few
v_call: TRBV6-1
cdr3_length: 13
d_call: TRBD1
cdr3_aa: CASRPTGKETQYF
cdr3_nt: TGTGCCAGCCGCCCGACAGGGAAAGAGACCCAGTACTTC

j_call: TRBJ2-7
clone_size: -
v_call: TRBV28
cdr3_length: 15
d_call: TRBD1
cdr3_aa: CASRGPDRGPYEQYF
cdr3_nt: TGTGCCAGCAGGGGACCGGACAGGGGGCCTTACGAGCAGTACTTC

j_call: TRBJ2-2
clone_size: -
v_call: TRBV15
cdr3_length: 16
d_call: -
cdr3_aa: CATSRESLRNTGELFF
cdr3_nt: TGTGCCACCAGCAGAGAATCCCTTAGGAACACCGGGGAGCTGTTTTTT

j_call: TRBJ2-2
clone_size: few
v_call: TRBV7-6
cdr3_length: 13
d_call: -
cdr3_aa: CASSSSDPGELFF
cdr3_nt: TGTGCCAGCAGTTCAAGCGACCCCGGGGAGCTGTTTTTT

j_call: TRBJ2-5
clone_size: -
v_call: TRBV4-1
cdr3_length: 14
d_call: -
cdr3_aa: CASSSGDSGETQYF
cdr3_nt: TGCGCCAGCAGCTCTGGGGACAGCGGGGAGACCCAGTACTTC

j_call: TRBJ2-1
clone_size: -
v_call: TRBV4-2
cdr3_length: 12
d_call: -
cdr3_aa: CASSEPGDEQFF
cdr3_nt: TGTGCCAGCAGCGAGCCGGGGGATGAGCAGTTCTTC

j_call: TRBJ2-3
clone_size: -
v_call: TRBV7-9
cdr3_length: 15
d_call: -
cdr3_aa: CASSLAKGQTDTQYF
cdr3_nt: TGTGCCAGCAGCTTAGCGAAGGGGCAGACAGATACGCAGTATTTT

j_call: TRBJ1-5
clone_size: -
v_call: TRBV20-1
cdr3_length: 14
d_call: -
cdr3_aa: CSARRGRGDQPQHF
cdr3_nt: TGCAGTGCTAGAAGGGGCAGGGGAGATCAGCCCCAGCATTTT

j_call: TRBJ2-7
clone_size: few
v_call: TRBV28
cdr3_length: 15
d_call: -
cdr3_aa: CASSSPPGSSDEQYF
cdr3_nt: TGTGCCAGCAGTTCCCCACCGGGGAGTTCCGACGAGCAGTACTTC

j_call: TRBJ2-7
clone_size: -
v_call: TRBV14
cdr3_length: 14
d_call: -
cdr3_aa: CASSSEYGAYEQYF
cdr3_nt: TGTGCCAGCAGCTCTGAATATGGCGCGTACGAGCAGTACTTC

j_call: TRBJ2-1
clone_size: few
v_call: TRBV7-2
cdr3_length: 16
d_call: TRBD2
cdr3_aa: CASSLATSGSSNEQFF
cdr3_nt: TGTGCCAGCAGCTTAGCGACTAGCGGGAGTTCGAATGAGCAGTTCTTC

j_call: TRBJ2-3
clone_size: -
v_call: TRBV5-5
cdr3_length: 15
d_call: -
cdr3_aa: CASSLGLKGTDTQYF
cdr3_nt: TGTGCCAGCAGCTTGGGACTAAAGGGCACAGATACGCAGTATTTT

j_call: TRBJ1-2
clone_size: -
v_call: TRBV15
cdr3_length: 15
d_call: TRBD1
cdr3_aa: CATSRVGQGARGYTF
cdr3_nt: TGTGCCACCAGCAGAGTGGGACAGGGGGCGCGGGGCTACACCTTC

j_call: TRBJ1-5
clone_size: -
v_call: TRBV5-1
cdr3_length: 15
d_call: -
cdr3_aa: CASSLGIAFTDTQHF
cdr3_nt: TGCGCCAGCAGCTTAGGAATAGCTTTCACAGATACGCAGCATTTT

j_call: TRBJ1-1
clone_size: -
v_call: TRBV7-9
cdr3_length: 17
d_call: -
cdr3_aa: CASSLGGLAAGNTEAFF
cdr3_nt: TGCGCCAGCAGCTTGGGGGGACTGGCGGCGGGGAACACTGAAGCTTTCTTT

j_call: TRBJ2-1
clone_size: -
v_call: TRBV6-5
cdr3_length: 14
d_call: -
cdr3_aa: CASSYSKGMGGQFF
cdr3_nt: TGTGCCAGCAGTTACTCGAAAGGCATGGGGGGGCAGTTCTTC

j_call: TRBJ2-7
clone_size: many
v_call: TRBV2
cdr3_length: 14
d_call: -
cdr3_aa: CASSEGDRDYEQYF
cdr3_nt: TGTGCCAGCAGTGAAGGCGATAGGGACTACGAGCAGTACTTC

j_call: TRBJ2-1
clone_size: few
v_call: TRBV14
cdr3_length: 18
d_call: TRBD2
cdr3_aa: CASSQGTSGSLPYNEQFF
cdr3_nt: TGTGCCAGCAGCCAAGGGACTAGCGGGAGTCTTCCCTACAATGAGCAGTTCTTC

j_call: TRBJ2-3
clone_size: once
v_call: TRBV20-1
cdr3_length: 12
d_call: -
cdr3_aa: CGEAAITDTQYF
cdr3_nt: TGCGGGGAAGCGGCCATCACAGATACGCAGTATTTT

j_call: TRBJ2-3
clone_size: -
v_call: TRBV6-2/TRBV6-3
cdr3_length: 15
d_call: TRBD2
cdr3_aa: CASSSAGGQRDTQYF
cdr3_nt: TGTGCCAGCAGTTCGGCGGGAGGGCAGAGAGATACGCAGTATTTT

j_call: TRBJ2-1
clone_size: few
v_call: TRBV10-1
cdr3_length: 14
d_call: TRBD2
cdr3_aa: CASSESLAGGPRFF
cdr3_nt: TGCGCCAGCAGTGAGTCTCTAGCGGGAGGGCCCCGGTTCTTC

j_call: TRBJ2-3
clone_size: many
v_call: TRBV5-1
cdr3_length: 17
d_call: TRBD2
cdr3_aa: CASSSTQLAGRTDTQYF
cdr3_nt: TGCGCCAGCAGCTCCACACAGTTAGCGGGAAGGACAGATACGCAGTATTTT

j_call: TRBJ1-3
clone_size: -
v_call: TRBV3-1
cdr3_length: 15
d_call: TRBD1
cdr3_aa: CASSPYRGEGNTIYF
cdr3_nt: TGTGCCAGCAGCCCCTACAGGGGTGAAGGAAACACCATATATTTT

j_call: TRBJ2-3
clone_size: many
v_call: TRBV12-3/TRBV12-4
cdr3_length: 16
d_call: TRBD2
cdr3_aa: CASSSSGRARADTQYF
cdr3_nt: TGTGCCAGCAGTTCCAGCGGGAGGGCTAGGGCTGATACGCAGTATTTT

j_call: TRBJ1-1
clone_size: -
v_call: TRBV15
cdr3_length: 15
d_call: -
cdr3_aa: CTTSFRDTLNTEAFF
cdr3_nt: TGTACCACCAGCTTTCGGGACACCTTGAACACTGAAGCTTTCTTT

j_call: TRBJ1-4
clone_size: few
v_call: TRBV4-2
cdr3_length: 15
d_call: TRBD1
cdr3_aa: CASSQGTGTNEKLFF
cdr3_nt: TGTGCCAGCAGCCAAGGGACAGGGACTAATGAAAAACTGTTTTTT

j_call: TRBJ1-6
clone_size: few
v_call: TRBV27
cdr3_length: 15
d_call: -
cdr3_aa: CASSLSGAVNSPLHF
cdr3_nt: TGTGCCAGCAGTTTATCTGGCGCCGTGAATTCACCCCTCCACTTT

j_call: TRBJ2-7
clone_size: many
v_call: TRBV29-1
cdr3_length: 13
d_call: TRBD2
cdr3_aa: CSVATSGTYEQYF
cdr3_nt: TGCAGCGTGGCGACTAGCGGCACCTACGAGCAGTACTTC